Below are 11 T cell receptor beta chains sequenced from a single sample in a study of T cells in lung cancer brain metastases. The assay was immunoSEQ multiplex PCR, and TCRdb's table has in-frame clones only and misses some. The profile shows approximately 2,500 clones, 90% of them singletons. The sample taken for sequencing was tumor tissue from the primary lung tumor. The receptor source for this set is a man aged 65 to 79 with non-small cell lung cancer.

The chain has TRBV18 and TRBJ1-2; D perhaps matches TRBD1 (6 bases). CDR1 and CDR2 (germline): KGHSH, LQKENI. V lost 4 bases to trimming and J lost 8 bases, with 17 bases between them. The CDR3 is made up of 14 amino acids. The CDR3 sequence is CASSLFEGVSGYTF. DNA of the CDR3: TGTGCCAGCTCACTCTTCGAGGGGGTCAGCGGCTACACCTTC.

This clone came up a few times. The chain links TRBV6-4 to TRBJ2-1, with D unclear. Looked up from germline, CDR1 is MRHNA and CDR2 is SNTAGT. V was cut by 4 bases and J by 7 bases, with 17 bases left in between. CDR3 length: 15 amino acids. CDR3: CASSVSDWIGNEQFF. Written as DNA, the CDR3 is TGTGCCAGCAGTGTCTCAGACTGGATTGGGAATGAGCAGTTCTTC.

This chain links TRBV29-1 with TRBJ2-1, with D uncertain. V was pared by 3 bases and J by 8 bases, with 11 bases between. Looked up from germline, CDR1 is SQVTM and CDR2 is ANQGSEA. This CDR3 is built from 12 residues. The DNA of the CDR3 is TGCAGCGTTGATAAGGGCGGCGATGAGCAGTTCTTC. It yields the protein CSVDKGGDEQFF.

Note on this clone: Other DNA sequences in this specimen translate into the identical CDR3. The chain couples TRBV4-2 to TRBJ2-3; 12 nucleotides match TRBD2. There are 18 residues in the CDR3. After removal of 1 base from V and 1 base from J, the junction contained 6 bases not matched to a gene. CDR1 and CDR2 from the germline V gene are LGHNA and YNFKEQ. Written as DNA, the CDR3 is TGTGCCAGCAGCCAAGTGTCTAGCGGGAGGGCGGGCACAGATACGCAGTATTTT. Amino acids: CASSQVSSGRAGTDTQYF.

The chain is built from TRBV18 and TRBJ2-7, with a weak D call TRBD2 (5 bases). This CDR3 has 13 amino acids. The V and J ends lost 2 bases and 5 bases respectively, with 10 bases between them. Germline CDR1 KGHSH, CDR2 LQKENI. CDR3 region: CASSPTDYNEQYF. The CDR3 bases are TGTGCCAGCTCACCAACAGACTACAACGAGCAGTACTTC. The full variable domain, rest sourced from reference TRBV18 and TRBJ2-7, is NAGVMQNPRHLVRRRGQEARLRCSPMKGHSHVYWYRQLPEEGLKFMVYLQKENIIDESGMPKERFSAEFPKEGPSILRIQQVVRGDSAAYFCASSPTDYNEQYFGPGTRLTVT.

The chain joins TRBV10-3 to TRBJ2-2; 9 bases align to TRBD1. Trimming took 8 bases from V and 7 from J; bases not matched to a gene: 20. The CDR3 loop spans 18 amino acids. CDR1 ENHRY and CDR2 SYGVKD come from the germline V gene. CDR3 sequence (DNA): TGTGCCATCTATAAAAATACCCCGGGACAGGGCTTCGGCGGGGAGCTGTTTTTT. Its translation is CAIYKNTPGQGFGGELFF.

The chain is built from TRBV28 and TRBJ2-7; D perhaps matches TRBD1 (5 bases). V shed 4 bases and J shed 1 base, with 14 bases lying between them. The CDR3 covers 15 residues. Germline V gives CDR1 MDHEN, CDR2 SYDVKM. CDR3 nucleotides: TGTGCCAGCAGTTCCCCGGACAAGGTTTCCTACGAGCAGTACTTC. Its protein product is CASSSPDKVSYEQYF.

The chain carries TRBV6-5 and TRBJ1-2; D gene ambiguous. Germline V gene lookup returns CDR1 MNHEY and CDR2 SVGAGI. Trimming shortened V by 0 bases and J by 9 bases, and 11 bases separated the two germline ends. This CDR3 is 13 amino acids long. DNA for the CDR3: TGTGCCAGCAGTTACTCGGATGGAAATAGCTACACCTTC. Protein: CASSYSDGNSYTF.

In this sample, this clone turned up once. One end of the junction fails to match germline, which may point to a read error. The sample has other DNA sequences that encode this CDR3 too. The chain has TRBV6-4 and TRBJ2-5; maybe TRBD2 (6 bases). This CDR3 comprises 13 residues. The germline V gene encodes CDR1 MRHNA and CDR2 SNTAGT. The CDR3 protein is CASSEQGGETQYF. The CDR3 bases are TGTGCTAGCAGTGAGCAGGGAGGAGAGACCCAGTACTTC.

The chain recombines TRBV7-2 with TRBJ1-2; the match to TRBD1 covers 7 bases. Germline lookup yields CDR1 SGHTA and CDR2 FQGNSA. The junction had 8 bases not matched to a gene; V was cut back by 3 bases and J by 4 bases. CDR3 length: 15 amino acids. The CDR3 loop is CASSFSGTVPYGYTF. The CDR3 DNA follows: TGTGCCAGCAGCTTTTCCGGGACAGTTCCCTATGGCTACACCTTC.

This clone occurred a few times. The CDR3 nucleotides are TGCGCCAGCAGCTTAACACAGGGGATCTCTGGAAACACCATATATTTT. Translation: CASSLTQGISGNTIYF. The chain couples TRBV5-1 to TRBJ1-3, with 7 nucleotides matching TRBD1. CDR1 is SGHRS, CDR2 YFSETQ, per germline. The CDR3 runs 16 residues. The V and J ends lost 2 bases and 0 bases, in that order; junction bases with no gene match: 5.